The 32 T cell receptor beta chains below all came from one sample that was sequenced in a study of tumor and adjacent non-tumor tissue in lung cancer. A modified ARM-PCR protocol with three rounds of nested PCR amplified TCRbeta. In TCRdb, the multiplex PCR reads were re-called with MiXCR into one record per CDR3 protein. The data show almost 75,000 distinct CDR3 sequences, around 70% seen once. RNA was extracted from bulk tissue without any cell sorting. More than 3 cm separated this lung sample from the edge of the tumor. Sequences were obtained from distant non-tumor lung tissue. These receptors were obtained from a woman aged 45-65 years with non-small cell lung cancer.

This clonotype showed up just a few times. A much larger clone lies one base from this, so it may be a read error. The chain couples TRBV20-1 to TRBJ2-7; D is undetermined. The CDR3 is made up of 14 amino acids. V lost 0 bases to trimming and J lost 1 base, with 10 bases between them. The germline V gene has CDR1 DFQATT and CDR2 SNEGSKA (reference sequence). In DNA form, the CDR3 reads TGCAGTGCTAGAGATCAGAACTTTTCCTACGAGCAGTACTTC. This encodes CSARDQNFSYEQYF.

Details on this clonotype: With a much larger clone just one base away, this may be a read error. This CDR3 is CASSYVAERYIEQFF. The DNA of the CDR3 is TGTGCCAGCAGTTACGTAGCGGAGAGATACATTGAGCAGTTCTTC. The chain carries TRBV6-2 or TRBV6-3 and TRBJ2-1, with a tentative D call TRBD2 (6 bases). From germline, CDR1 is MNHEY and CDR2 SVGEGT. This CDR3 spans 15 amino acids.

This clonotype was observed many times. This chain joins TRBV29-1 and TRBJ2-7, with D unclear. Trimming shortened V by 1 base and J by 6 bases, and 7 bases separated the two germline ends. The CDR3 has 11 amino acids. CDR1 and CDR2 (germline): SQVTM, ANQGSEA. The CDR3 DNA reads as TGCAGCGTTGAAGGGGTGAGCGAGCAGTACTTC. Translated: CSVEGVSEQYF.

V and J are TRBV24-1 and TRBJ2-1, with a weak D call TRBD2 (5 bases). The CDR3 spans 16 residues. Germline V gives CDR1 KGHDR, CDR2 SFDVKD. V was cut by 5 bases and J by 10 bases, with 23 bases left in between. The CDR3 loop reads CATSAVANGVIREQFF. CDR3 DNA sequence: TGTGCCACCAGTGCTGTGGCTAACGGGGTAATCCGGGAGCAGTTCTTC.

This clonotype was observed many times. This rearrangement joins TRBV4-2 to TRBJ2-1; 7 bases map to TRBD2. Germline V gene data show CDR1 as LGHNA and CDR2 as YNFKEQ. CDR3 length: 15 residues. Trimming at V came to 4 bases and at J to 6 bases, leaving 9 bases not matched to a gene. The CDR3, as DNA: TGTGCCAGCAGCCTTAATCCGGCGGGAGTCAATGAGCAGTTCTTC. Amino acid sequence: CASSLNPAGVNEQFF.

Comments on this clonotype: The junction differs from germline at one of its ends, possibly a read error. This chain's CDR3 is CSASRKGTGYEQCF. In nucleotides, the CDR3 is TGCAGTGCTAGCCGAAAAGGCACGGGCTACGAGCAATGCTTC. The rearrangement links TRBV20-1 to TRBJ2-7; D unresolved. This CDR3 is 14 amino acids long. CDR1 is DFQATT, CDR2 SNEGSKA, per germline (reference sequence).

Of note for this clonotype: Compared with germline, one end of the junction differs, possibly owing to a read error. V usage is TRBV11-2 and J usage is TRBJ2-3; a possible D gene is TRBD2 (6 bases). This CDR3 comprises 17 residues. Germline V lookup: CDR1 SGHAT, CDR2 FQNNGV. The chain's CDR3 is CGSSLGMWGETTDTQYF. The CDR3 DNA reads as TGTGGCAGCAGCTTAGGAATGTGGGGGGAGACGACAGATACGCAGTATTTT.

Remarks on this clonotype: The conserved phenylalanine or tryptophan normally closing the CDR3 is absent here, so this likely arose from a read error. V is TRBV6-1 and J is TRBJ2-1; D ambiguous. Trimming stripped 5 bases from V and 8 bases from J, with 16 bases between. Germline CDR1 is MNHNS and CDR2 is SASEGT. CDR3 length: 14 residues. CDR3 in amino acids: CASSLVVSVHEQFL. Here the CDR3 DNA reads TGTGCCAGCAGTTTAGTCGTGAGTGTTCATGAGCAGTTCCTC.

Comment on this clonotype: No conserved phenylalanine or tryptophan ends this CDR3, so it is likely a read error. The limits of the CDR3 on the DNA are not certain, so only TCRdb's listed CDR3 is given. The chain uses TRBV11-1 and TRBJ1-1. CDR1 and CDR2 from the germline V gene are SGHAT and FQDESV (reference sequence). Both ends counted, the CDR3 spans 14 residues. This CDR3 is CACSLKELNTEAFA.

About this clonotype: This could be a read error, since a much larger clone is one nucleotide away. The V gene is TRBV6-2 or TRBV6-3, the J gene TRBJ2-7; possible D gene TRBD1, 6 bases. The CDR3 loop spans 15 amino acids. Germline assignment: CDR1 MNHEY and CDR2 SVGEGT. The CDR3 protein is CATKNLGAGLDEQCF. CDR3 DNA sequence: TGTGCCACCAAAAACCTGGGGGCCGGGCTAGACGAGCAGTGCTTC.

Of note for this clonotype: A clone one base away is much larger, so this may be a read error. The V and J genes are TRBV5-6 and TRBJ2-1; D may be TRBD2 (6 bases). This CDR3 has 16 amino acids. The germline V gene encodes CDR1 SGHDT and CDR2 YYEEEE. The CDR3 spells CAISLRTGESYNEQFF. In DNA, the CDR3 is TGTGCCATCAGCCTACGGACGGGAGAATCCTACAATGAGCAGTTCTTC. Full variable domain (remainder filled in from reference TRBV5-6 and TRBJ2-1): DAGVTQSPTHLIKTRGQQVTLRCSPKSGHDTVSWYQQALGQGPQFIFQYYEEEERQRGNFPDRFSGHQFPNYSSELNVNALLLGDSALYLCAISLRTGESYNEQFFGPGTRLTVL.

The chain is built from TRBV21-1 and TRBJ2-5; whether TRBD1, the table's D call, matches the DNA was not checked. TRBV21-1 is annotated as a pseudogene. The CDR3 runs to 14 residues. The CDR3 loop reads CASSDRDFVETQYF. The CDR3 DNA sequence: TGTGCCAGCAGCGACCGGGATTTCGTAGAGACCCAGTACTTC.

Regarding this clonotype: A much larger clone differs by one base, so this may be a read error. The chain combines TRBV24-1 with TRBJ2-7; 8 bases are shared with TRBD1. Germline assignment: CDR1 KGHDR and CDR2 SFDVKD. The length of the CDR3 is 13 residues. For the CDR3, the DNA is TGTGCCACGGCCGGGACAGGCTCCTGCGAGCAGTACTTC. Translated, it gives CATAGTGSCEQYF.

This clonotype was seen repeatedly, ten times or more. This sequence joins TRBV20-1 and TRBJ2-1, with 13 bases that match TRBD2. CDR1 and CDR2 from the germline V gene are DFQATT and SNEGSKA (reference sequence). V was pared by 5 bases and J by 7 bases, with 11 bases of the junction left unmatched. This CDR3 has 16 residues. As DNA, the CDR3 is TGCAGTGCTCCTCCGACTAGCGGGAGGCGAGGAAATGAGCAGTTCTTC. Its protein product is CSAPPTSGRRGNEQFF.

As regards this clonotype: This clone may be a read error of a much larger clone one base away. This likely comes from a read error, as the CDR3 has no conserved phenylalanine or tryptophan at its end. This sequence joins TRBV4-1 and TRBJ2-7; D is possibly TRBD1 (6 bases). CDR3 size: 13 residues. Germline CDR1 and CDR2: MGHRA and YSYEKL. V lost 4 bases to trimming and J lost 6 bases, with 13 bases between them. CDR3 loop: CASSRSTGSEQYL. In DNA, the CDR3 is TGCGCCAGCAGCCGATCCACAGGGAGCGAGCAGTACTTA.

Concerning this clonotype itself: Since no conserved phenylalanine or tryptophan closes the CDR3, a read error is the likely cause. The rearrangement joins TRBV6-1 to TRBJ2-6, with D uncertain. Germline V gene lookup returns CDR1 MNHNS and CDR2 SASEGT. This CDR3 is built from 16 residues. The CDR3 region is CVSSPQGIAGANVLTS. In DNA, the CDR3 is TGTGTCAGCAGTCCACAAGGGATCGCTGGGGCCAACGTCCTGACTTCC.

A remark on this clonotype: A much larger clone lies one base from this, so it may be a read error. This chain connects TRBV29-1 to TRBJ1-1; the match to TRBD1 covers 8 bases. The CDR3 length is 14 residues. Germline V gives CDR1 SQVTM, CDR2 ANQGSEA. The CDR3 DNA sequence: TGCAGCTTTTACAGGGGGGTGAGAAAAACTGAAGTTTTCTTT. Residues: CSFYRGVRKTEVFF.

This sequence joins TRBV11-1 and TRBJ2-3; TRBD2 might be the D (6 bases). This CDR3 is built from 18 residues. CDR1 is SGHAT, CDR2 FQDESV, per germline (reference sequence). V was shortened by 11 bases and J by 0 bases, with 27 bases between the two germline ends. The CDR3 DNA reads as TGTGCCGACAGCTTTGGGCTTGCGGGATTAAAAAGCACAGATACGCAGTATTTT. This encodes CADSFGLAGLKSTDTQYF.

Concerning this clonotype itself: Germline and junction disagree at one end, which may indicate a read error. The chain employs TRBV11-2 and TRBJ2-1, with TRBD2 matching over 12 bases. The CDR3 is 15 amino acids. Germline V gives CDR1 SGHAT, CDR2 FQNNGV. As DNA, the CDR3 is TGTGCCAGCAGCTTACTAGCGGGAGGGTTCAATGATCAGTTCTTC. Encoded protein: CASSLLAGGFNDQFF.

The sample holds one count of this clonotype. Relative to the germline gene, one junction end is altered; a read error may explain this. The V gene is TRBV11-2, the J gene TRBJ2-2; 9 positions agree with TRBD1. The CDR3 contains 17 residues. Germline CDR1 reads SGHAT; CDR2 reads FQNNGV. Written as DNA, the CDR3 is TGTGCCAGCAGCTTTCTTACAGGGGGCTTTAACGCCGGGGAGCTATTTTTT. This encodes CASSFLTGGFNAGELFF. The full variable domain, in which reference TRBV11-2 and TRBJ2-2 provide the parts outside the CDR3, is EAGVAQSPRYKIIEKRQSVAFWCNPISGHATLYWYQQILGQGPKLLIQFQNNGVVDDSQLPKDRFSAERLKGVDSTLKIQPAKLEDSAVYLCASSFLTGGFNAGELFFGEGSRLTVL.

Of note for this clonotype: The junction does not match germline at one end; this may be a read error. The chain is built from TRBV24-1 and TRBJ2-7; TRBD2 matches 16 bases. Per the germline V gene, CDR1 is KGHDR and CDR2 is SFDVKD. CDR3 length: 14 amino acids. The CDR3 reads CATSESGLAGGSDF. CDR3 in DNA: TGTGCCACCAGTGAATCGGGACTAGCGGGAGGGTCGGACTTC.

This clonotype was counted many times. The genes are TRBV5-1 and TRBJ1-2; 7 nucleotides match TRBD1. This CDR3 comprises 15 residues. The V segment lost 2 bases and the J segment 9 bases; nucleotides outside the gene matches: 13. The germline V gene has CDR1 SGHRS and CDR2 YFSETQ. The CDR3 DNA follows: TGCGCCAGCAGCTTCCTAAGGACAGGACTTACTAGCTACACCTTC. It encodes CASSFLRTGLTSYTF.

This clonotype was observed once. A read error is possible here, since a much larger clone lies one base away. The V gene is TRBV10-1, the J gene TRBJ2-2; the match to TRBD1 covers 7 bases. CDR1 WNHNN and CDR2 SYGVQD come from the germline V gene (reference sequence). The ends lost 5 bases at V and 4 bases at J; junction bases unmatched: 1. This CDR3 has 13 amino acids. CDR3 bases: TGCGCCAGCAGTAACAGGGGCACCGGGGAGCTGTTTTTT. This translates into CASSNRGTGELFF.

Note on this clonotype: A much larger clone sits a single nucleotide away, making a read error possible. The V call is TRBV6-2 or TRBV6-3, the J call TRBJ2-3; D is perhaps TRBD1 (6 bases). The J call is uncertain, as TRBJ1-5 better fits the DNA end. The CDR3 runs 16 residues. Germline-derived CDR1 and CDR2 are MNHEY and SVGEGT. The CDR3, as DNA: TGTGCCAGCAGCCCAGGGACATCCGACGGCACAGATACGCAGCATTTT. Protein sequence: CASSPGTSDGTDTQHF.

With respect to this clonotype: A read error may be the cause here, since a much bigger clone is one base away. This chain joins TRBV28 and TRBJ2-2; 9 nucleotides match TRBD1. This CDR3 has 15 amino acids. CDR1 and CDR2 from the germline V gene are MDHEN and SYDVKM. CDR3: CVSSSWDRATGELFF. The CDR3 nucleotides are TGTGTCAGCAGTTCCTGGGACAGGGCCACCGGGGAGCTGTTTTTT.

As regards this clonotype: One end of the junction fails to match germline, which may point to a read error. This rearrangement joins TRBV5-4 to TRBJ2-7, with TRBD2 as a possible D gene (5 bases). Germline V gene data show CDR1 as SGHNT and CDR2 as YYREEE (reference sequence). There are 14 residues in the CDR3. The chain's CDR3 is CASSLSGSQYDQYF. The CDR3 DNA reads TGTGCCAGTAGCTTGTCGGGATCGCAGTACGATCAGTATTTC.

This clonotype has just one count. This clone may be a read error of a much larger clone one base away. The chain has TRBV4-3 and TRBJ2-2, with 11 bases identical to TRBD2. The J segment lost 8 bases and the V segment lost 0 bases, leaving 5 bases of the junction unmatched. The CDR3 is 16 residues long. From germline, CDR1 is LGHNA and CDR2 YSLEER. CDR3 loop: CASSQEGLAVSGELFF. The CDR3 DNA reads TGCGCCAGCAGCCAAGAGGGACTAGCGGTATCTGGGGAGCTGTTTTTT.

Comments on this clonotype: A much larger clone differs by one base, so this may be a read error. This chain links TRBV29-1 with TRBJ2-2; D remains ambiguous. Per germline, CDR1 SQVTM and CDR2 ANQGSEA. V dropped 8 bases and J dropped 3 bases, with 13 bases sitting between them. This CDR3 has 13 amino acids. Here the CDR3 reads CSIGKGYTGELFF. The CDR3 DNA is TGCAGCATTGGCAAGGGATACACCGGGGAGCTGTTTTTT.

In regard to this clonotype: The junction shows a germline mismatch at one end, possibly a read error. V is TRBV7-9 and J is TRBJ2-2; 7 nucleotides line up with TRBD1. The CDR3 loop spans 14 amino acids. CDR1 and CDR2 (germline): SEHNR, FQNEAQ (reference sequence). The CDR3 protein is CAGSPGTDTGELFF. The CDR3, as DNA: TGTGCCGGCAGCCCAGGGACAGACACCGGGGAGCTGTTTTTT.

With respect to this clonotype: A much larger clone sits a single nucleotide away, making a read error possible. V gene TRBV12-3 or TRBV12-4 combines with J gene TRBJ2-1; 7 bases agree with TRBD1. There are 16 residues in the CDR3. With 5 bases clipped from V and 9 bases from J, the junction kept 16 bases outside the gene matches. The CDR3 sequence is CASSPRQGLGTVEQFF. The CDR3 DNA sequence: TGTGCCAGCAGTCCAAGACAGGGTCTAGGCACAGTTGAGCAGTTCTTC.

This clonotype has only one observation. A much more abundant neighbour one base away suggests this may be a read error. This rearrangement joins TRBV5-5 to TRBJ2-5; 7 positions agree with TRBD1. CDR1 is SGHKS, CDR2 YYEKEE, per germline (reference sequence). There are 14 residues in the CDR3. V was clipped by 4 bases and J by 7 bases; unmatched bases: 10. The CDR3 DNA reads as TGTGCCAGCAGCATTACTAGGGGGCGGGCGACCCAGTACTTC. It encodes CASSITRGRATQYF.

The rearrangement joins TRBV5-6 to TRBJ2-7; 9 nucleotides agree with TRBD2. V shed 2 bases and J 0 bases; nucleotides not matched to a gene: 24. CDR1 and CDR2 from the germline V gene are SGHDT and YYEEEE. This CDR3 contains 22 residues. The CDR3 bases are TGTGCCAGCAGCTTTAGCCGGGGCTTTAGCGGGAGTAACATCATAGGCTCCTACGAGCAGTACTTC. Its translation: CASSFSRGFSGSNIIGSYEQYF.